The next 24 T cell receptor beta chains were all read from a single sample in a study of blood T cell repertoires in COVID-19. TCRdb's copy holds only in-frame clones and misses some; the assay was immunoSEQ multiplex PCR. The table lists about 380,000 clones, about 89% of them singletons. Sequencing was performed on peripheral blood. The receptors were gathered from a man between 40 and 49 years old with acute or convalescent COVID-19.

This chain joins TRBV30 and TRBJ2-7; TRBD1 might be the D (6 bases). CDR1 GTSNPN and CDR2 SVGIG come from the germline V gene (reference sequence). The CDR3 totals 15 residues. Trimming shortened V by 2 bases and J by 0 bases, and 14 bases separated the two germline ends. CDR3 nucleotides: TGTGCCTGGAGTCCACCCCCGACAGGCTCCTACGAGCAGTACTTC. This encodes CAWSPPPTGSYEQYF.

This CDR3 reads CASSEAGGIANTGELFF. For the CDR3, the DNA is TGTGCCAGCAGTGAAGCGGGGGGCATCGCGAACACCGGGGAGCTGTTTTTT. The rearrangement joins TRBV25-1 to TRBJ2-2, with 8 bases that match TRBD2. Germline CDR1 reads MGHDK; CDR2 reads SYGVNS. Trimming took 2 bases from V and 0 from J; bases not matched to a gene: 5. The CDR3 has 17 residues. Supplemented by reference TRBV25-1 and TRBJ2-2, the full variable domain reads EADIYQTPRYLVIGTGKKITLECSQTMGHDKMYWYQQDPGMELHLIHYSYGVNSTEKGDLSSESTVSRIRTEHFPLTLESARPSHTSQYLCASSEAGGIANTGELFFGEGSRLTVL.

The gene calls are TRBV10-3 and TRBJ1-3; D remains ambiguous. V was shortened by 2 bases and J by 4 bases, with 9 bases between the two germline ends. Per germline, CDR1 ENHRY and CDR2 SYGVKD. There are 14 residues in the CDR3. The CDR3 loop reads CAISESGVGNTIYF. The CDR3 nucleotides read TGTGCCATCAGTGAGAGCGGAGTGGGAAACACCATATATTTT.

The chain joins TRBV7-9 to TRBJ1-1, with 8 bases that match TRBD1. This CDR3 region has 16 residues. Looked up from germline, CDR1 is SEHNR and CDR2 is FQNEAQ (reference sequence). With 4 bases clipped from V and 0 bases from J, the junction kept 7 bases outside the gene matches. CDR3 in DNA: TGTGCCAGCAGCTCAGCCCGGGGACAGGTGAACACTGAAGCTTTCTTT. Translation gives CASSSARGQVNTEAFF.

This clone was observed once. This chain uses TRBV5-1 with TRBJ2-1; 10 bases align to TRBD2. With 0 bases clipped from V and 4 bases from J, the junction kept 4 bases outside the gene matches. From germline, CDR1 is SGHRS and CDR2 YFSETQ. The CDR3 extends over 16 amino acids. CDR3 protein: CASSLERGGFYNEQFF. The CDR3 DNA sequence: TGCGCCAGCAGCTTGGAGCGGGGGGGTTTTTACAATGAGCAGTTCTTC.

This clone was seen a handful of times. The chain is built from TRBV19 and TRBJ1-5; unclear D gene. Germline lookup yields CDR1 LNHDA and CDR2 SQIVND (reference sequence). V was cut by 3 bases and J by 7 bases, with 16 bases left in between. This CDR3 contains 15 residues. CDR3 protein: CASSMYSNLEQPQHF. The DNA of the CDR3 is TGTGCCAGTAGTATGTACAGCAACCTCGAACAGCCCCAGCATTTT.

The rearrangement joins TRBV7-2 to TRBJ2-2, with D uncertain. The CDR3 runs to 14 residues. With 0 bases removed from V and 4 bases from J, the gap between germline ends came to 6 bases. Germline values: CDR1 SGHTA, CDR2 FQGNSA. CDR3 loop: CASSLAQFTGELFF. CDR3 nucleotides: TGTGCCAGCAGCTTAGCACAGTTCACCGGGGAGCTGTTTTTT.

This chain uses TRBV18 with TRBJ1-2; D not certain. The V end was cut by 6 bases, the J end by 4 bases, with 18 bases between. This CDR3 comprises 15 residues. Germline V gene data show CDR1 as KGHSH and CDR2 as LQKENI. The CDR3 spells CASSSARQFPYGYTF. For the CDR3, the DNA is TGTGCCAGCTCTTCCGCTCGACAATTCCCCTATGGCTACACCTTC. Drawing the rest from reference TRBV18 and TRBJ1-2, the complete variable domain is NAGVMQNPRHLVRRRGQEARLRCSPMKGHSHVYWYRQLPEEGLKFMVYLQKENIIDESGMPKERFSAEFPKEGPSILRIQQVVRGDSAAYFCASSSARQFPYGYTFGSGTRLTVV.

V usage is TRBV7-9 and J usage is TRBJ1-3; D is perhaps TRBD1 (6 bases). This CDR3 region has 17 residues. Germline CDR1 reads SEHNR; CDR2 reads FQNEAQ (reference sequence). Trimming took off 3 bases at V and 2 bases at J, with 17 bases between the two ends. This CDR3 reads CASSFSFPGQPGNTIYF. CDR3 bases: TGTGCCAGCAGCTTCTCTTTCCCAGGACAGCCTGGAAACACCATATATTTT. Complete variable domain (other parts from reference TRBV7-9 and TRBJ1-3): DTGVSQNPRHKITKRGQNVTFRCDPISEHNRLYWYRQTLGQGPEFLTYFQNEAQLEKSRLLSDRFSAERPKGSFSTLEIQRTEQGDSAMYLCASSFSFPGQPGNTIYFGEGSWLTVV.

The rearrangement uses TRBV2 and TRBJ2-5; possibly TRBD2 for D (6 bases). The CDR3 loop spans 15 amino acids. Per the germline V gene, CDR1 is SNHLY and CDR2 is FYNNEI. V lost 0 bases, J lost 3 bases, and 11 bases lay in between. CDR3 DNA: TGTGCCAGCAGTGAAGCGAGGGCGGGGAAAGAGACCCAGTACTTC. Translation gives CASSEARAGKETQYF.

V is TRBV28 and J is TRBJ2-5, with D hard to call. Trimming removed 1 base at V and 2 bases at J, with 11 bases between. The CDR3 runs to 15 residues. Per the germline V gene, CDR1 is MDHEN and CDR2 is SYDVKM. CDR3 nucleotides: TGTGCCAGCAGTTTATCGCTAACCCTACAAGAGACCCAGTACTTC. Its translation is CASSLSLTLQETQYF. The complete variable domain, with remaining parts taken from reference TRBV28 and TRBJ2-5, reads DVKVTQSSRYLVKRTGEKVFLECVQDMDHENMFWYRQDPGLGLRLIYFSYDVKMKEKGDIPEGYSVSREKKERFSLILESASTNQTSMYLCASSLSLTLQETQYFGPGTRLLVL.

The V gene is TRBV9, the J gene TRBJ2-1, with TRBD2 identical over 7 bases. V shed 3 bases and J 7 bases; nucleotides not matched to a gene: 4. This CDR3 is built from 13 residues. Germline V CDR1 and CDR2: SGDLS, YYNGEE. CDR3 amino acids: CASSAEGGNEQFF. The CDR3 coding sequence is TGTGCCAGCAGCGCGGAGGGAGGGAATGAGCAGTTCTTC.

V and J are TRBV5-1 and TRBJ1-1; perhaps TRBD1 as D (5 bases). Germline V lookup: CDR1 SGHRS, CDR2 YFSETQ. V lost 0 bases and J 0 bases, leaving 12 bases between the germline ends. This CDR3 has 16 residues. CDR3 DNA: TGCGCCAGCAGCTTGGCTACAGGCAGTGTGAACACTGAAGCTTTCTTT. The encoded protein is CASSLATGSVNTEAFF.

V usage is TRBV28 and J usage is TRBJ1-5; TRBD1 aligns across 10 bases. The trim removed 3 bases at V and 5 bases at J, leaving 4 bases unmatched. Germline V gene data show CDR1 as MDHEN and CDR2 as SYDVKM. The CDR3 contains 15 residues. The DNA for the CDR3 is TGTGCCAGCAGTTTCGCCGACAGGGGGCATCAGCCCCAGCATTTT. It translates to CASSFADRGHQPQHF.

This chain links TRBV6-6 with TRBJ2-7; D is unresolved. CDR3 length equals 12 residues. Trimming took 4 bases from V and 4 from J, leaving 8 bases between them. Germline V gene data show CDR1 as MNHNY and CDR2 as SVGAGI (reference sequence). The DNA of the CDR3 is TGTGCCAGCAGTTTTTCCGGGTACGAGCAGTACTTC. Translating gives CASSFSGYEQYF.

This clone was picked up a small number of times. The chain employs TRBV21-1 and TRBJ1-5; TRBD1, as called in the table, went unchecked against the DNA. TRBV21-1 is shown as a pseudogene. The CDR3 consists of 14 residues. The CDR3 loop is CASRKTGVNQPQHF. The CDR3 nucleotides read TGTGCCAGCAGAAAGACAGGGGTCAATCAGCCCCAGCATTTT.

The CDR3 spells CASSQGTGWTTEQYF. The CDR3 bases are TGTGCCAGCAGCCAAGGGACAGGGTGGACTACCGAGCAGTACTTC. This chain joins TRBV3-1 (or the pseudogene TRBV3-2) and TRBJ2-7; 8 bases are shared with TRBD1. V shed 1 base, J shed 6 bases, and the junction held 8 bases outside the gene matches. This CDR3 region has 15 residues. The V gene's germline CDR1 is LGHDT and CDR2 YNNKEL (reference sequence).

The rearrangement links TRBV5-4 to TRBJ2-5; no firm D call. Germline values: CDR1 SGHNT, CDR2 YYREEE (reference sequence). This CDR3 has 12 residues. V shed 2 bases and J shed 3 bases, with 5 bases lying between them. Here the CDR3 DNA reads TGTGCCAGCAGCTTATCAGAAGAGACCCAGTACTTC. As protein: CASSLSEETQYF.

The chain has TRBV5-1 and TRBJ1-2; unclear D gene. Deletions cut 4 bases from V and 8 bases from J, with 18 bases between. Looked up from germline, CDR1 is SGHRS and CDR2 is YFSETQ. The CDR3 has 14 residues. For the CDR3, the DNA is TGCGCCAGCAGCGCCGACGTAAACAGCAGAGGCTACACCTTC. Residues: CASSADVNSRGYTF.

The chain links TRBV28 to TRBJ1-5; D remains unclear. Looked up from germline, CDR1 is MDHEN and CDR2 is SYDVKM. The CDR3 is made up of 16 amino acids. Trimming cost V 1 base and J 7 bases, with 17 bases left between them. DNA of the CDR3: TGTGCCAGCAGTTTATCCGGAGAGGGTGAGTCCCAGCCCCAGCATTTT. This codes for CASSLSGEGESQPQHF. Complete variable domain (other parts from reference TRBV28 and TRBJ1-5): DVKVTQSSRYLVKRTGEKVFLECVQDMDHENMFWYRQDPGLGLRLIYFSYDVKMKEKGDIPEGYSVSREKKERFSLILESASTNQTSMYLCASSLSGEGESQPQHFGDGTRLSIL.

This sequence joins TRBV5-4 and TRBJ2-3; D remains unclear. Germline V gene lookup returns CDR1 SGHNT and CDR2 YYREEE (reference sequence). The CDR3 runs 13 residues. Between the trimmed V and J ends, which lost 0 bases and 3 bases, there was a span of 5 bases. This CDR3 reads CASSLVSTDTQYF. As DNA, the CDR3 is TGTGCCAGCAGCTTGGTGTCGACAGATACGCAGTATTTT.

The V gene is TRBV28, the J gene TRBJ2-7, with 9 bases identical to TRBD1. The CDR3 is 16 amino acids. The trim removed 3 bases at V and 2 bases at J, leaving 8 bases unmatched. Germline assignment: CDR1 MDHEN and CDR2 SYDVKM. The CDR3: CASSLVRTGDTYEQYF. The CDR3 DNA is TGTGCCAGCAGTTTGGTCCGGACAGGGGATACCTACGAGCAGTACTTC.

V and J are TRBV5-1 and TRBJ2-2, with D possibly being TRBD2 (5 bases). This CDR3 is built from 16 residues. Per germline, CDR1 SGHRS and CDR2 YFSETQ. The V end was cut by 4 bases, the J end by 6 bases, with 19 bases between. This CDR3 reads CASSPAGLARAGELFF. The CDR3 DNA reads as TGCGCCAGCAGCCCGGCGGGCCTAGCCCGTGCCGGGGAGCTGTTTTTT. The full variable domain, rest sourced from reference TRBV5-1 and TRBJ2-2, is KAGVTQTPRYLIKTRGQQVTLSCSPISGHRSVSWYQQTPGQGLQFLFEYFSETQRNKGNFPGRFSGRQFSNSRSEMNVSTLELGDSALYLCASSPAGLARAGELFFGEGSRLTVL.

The gene calls are TRBV7-8 and TRBJ1-2; TRBD1 matches 12 bases. The CDR3 length is 16 residues. J lost 4 bases, V lost 0 bases, and 3 bases had no gene match. Germline CDR1 reads SGHVS; CDR2 reads FQNEAQ. CDR3 DNA sequence: TGTGCCAGCAGCTTAGCGAAGGGACAGGGGGCCTATGGCTACACCTTC. Translated: CASSLAKGQGAYGYTF.